Listed below are T cell receptor beta chains from one sample, sequenced in a study of OX40 agonist ivuxolimab in advanced cancers. The protocol was immunoSEQ multiplex PCR, while the TCRdb copy is restricted to in-frame clones and leaves out a portion. The table records about 86,000 clones, about 90% of them present only once. The sample here was CD4+ or CD8+ T cells sorted from blood, taken in a trial of the OX40 agonist ivuxolimab. The receptor source for this set is an adult with an advanced solid tumor such as melanoma, head and neck, liver or kidney cancer. The CDR3 runs from the conserved cysteine through the conserved F or W. The order of the fields is V gene, J gene, CDR3 protein.

v_call: TRBV5-1; j_call: TRBJ2-1; cdr3_aa: CASSPWWNEQFF
v_call: TRBV12-5; j_call: TRBJ2-1; cdr3_aa: CASGLGTLENEQFF
v_call: TRBV7-9; j_call: TRBJ2-3; cdr3_aa: CASSLAVTDTQYF
v_call: TRBV21-1; j_call: TRBJ2-7; cdr3_aa: CASRGQCETYEQYF
v_call: TRBV5-6; j_call: TRBJ1-2; cdr3_aa: CASSPKAYGYTF
v_call: TRBV2; j_call: TRBJ2-7; cdr3_aa: CASGGVGLEYYEQYF
v_call: TRBV11-3; j_call: TRBJ1-2; cdr3_aa: CASSPYGGIVDGYTF
v_call: TRBV5-1; j_call: TRBJ2-2; cdr3_aa: CASSGTGYGELFF
v_call: TRBV6-1; j_call: TRBJ2-7; cdr3_aa: CASSEFGGTGTPYEQYF
v_call: TRBV25-1; j_call: TRBJ1-4; cdr3_aa: CASSDPSYNEKLFF
v_call: TRBV2; j_call: TRBJ2-5; cdr3_aa: CASSPRDLETQYF
v_call: TRBV12-5; j_call: TRBJ1-2; cdr3_aa: CASGPRTAQGDYTF
v_call: TRBV9; j_call: TRBJ2-3; cdr3_aa: CASSVEAAEADTQYF
v_call: TRBV5-6; j_call: TRBJ2-7; cdr3_aa: CASSLILAGGEQYF
v_call: TRBV27; j_call: TRBJ1-2; cdr3_aa: CASSGRGRLSYGYTF
v_call: TRBV18; j_call: TRBJ2-7; cdr3_aa: CASSPGSLAATYEQYF
v_call: TRBV27; j_call: TRBJ1-2; cdr3_aa: CASSSRASGYGYTF
v_call: TRBV6-1; j_call: TRBJ2-7; cdr3_aa: CASSDRLAGSYEQYF
v_call: TRBV4-2; j_call: TRBJ1-4; cdr3_aa: CASSQDLGQSKVFF
v_call: TRBV6-5; j_call: TRBJ1-3; cdr3_aa: CASSRGSGNTIYF
v_call: TRBV19; j_call: TRBJ2-2; cdr3_aa: CATVPQGPNTGELFF
v_call: TRBV6-5; j_call: TRBJ2-4; cdr3_aa: CAVGTRDIQYF
v_call: TRBV7-8; j_call: TRBJ1-5; cdr3_aa: CASSLQDFNQPQHF
v_call: TRBV19; j_call: TRBJ2-2; cdr3_aa: CASSIVLLAGGELFF
v_call: TRBV28; j_call: TRBJ2-3; cdr3_aa: CASSSPRTSGRHTDTQYF
v_call: TRBV7-9; j_call: TRBJ2-3; cdr3_aa: CASSLGIWQGSSADTQYF
v_call: TRBV27; j_call: TRBJ2-3; cdr3_aa: CASSPPADTQYF
v_call: TRBV30; j_call: TRBJ2-1; cdr3_aa: CAWSVKPGTSGRDEQFF
v_call: TRBV7-8; j_call: TRBJ2-3; cdr3_aa: CASSQPSGATDTQYF
v_call: TRBV29-1; j_call: TRBJ2-3; cdr3_aa: CSVEVGGDTQYF
v_call: TRBV18; j_call: TRBJ2-1; cdr3_aa: CASSPPLGTSGRTIGNEQFF
v_call: TRBV27; j_call: TRBJ2-7; cdr3_aa: CASSFLSFPYERYF
v_call: TRBV7-9; j_call: TRBJ2-7; cdr3_aa: CASSNSRVEYEQYF
v_call: TRBV23-1; j_call: TRBJ2-5; cdr3_aa: CASNPDRGETQYF
v_call: TRBV27; j_call: .; cdr3_aa: CATRDGPYEQYF
v_call: TRBV6-4; j_call: TRBJ2-1; cdr3_aa: CASSDSRGTSGNEQFF
v_call: TRBV7-8; j_call: TRBJ2-1; cdr3_aa: CASTLSPTQGWNEQFF